The 32 T cell receptor beta chains reported below all come from one sample, sequenced in a study of T cell responses to AZD1222 COVID-19 vaccine. Sequencing was performed with immunoSEQ multiplex PCR; in TCRdb, only in-frame clones are kept and a portion is missing. The sample yields around 140,000 clones, more than 70% seen once. The input for sequencing was peripheral blood, taken 28 days after the second AZD1222 dose. The source of these receptors is an adult who received the AZD1222 COVID-19 vaccine.

This clone was seen only once. The chain uses TRBV30 and TRBJ1-6, with D possibly being TRBD1 (5 bases). V lost 3 bases to trimming and J lost 6 bases, with 18 bases between them. The length of the CDR3 is 16 residues. Germline CDR1 GTSNPN, CDR2 SVGIG (reference sequence). The CDR3 bases are TGTGCCTGGAGAATGACGGGACGATCAGCTAATTCACCCCTCCACTTT. This translates into CAWRMTGRSANSPLHF.

This sequence joins TRBV27 and TRBJ1-3; D is undetermined. CDR1 MNHEY and CDR2 SMNVEV come from the germline V gene (reference sequence). Deletions cut 3 bases from V and 3 bases from J, with 9 bases between. The CDR3 loop spans 14 amino acids. The CDR3 loop is CASSFKSSGNTIYF. The CDR3 DNA is TGTGCCAGCAGTTTTAAGTCCAGTGGAAACACCATATATTTT.

V and J are TRBV3-1 (or the pseudogene TRBV3-2) and TRBJ2-2; 11 nucleotides match TRBD2. CDR1 and CDR2 from the germline V gene are LGHDT and YNNKEL (reference sequence). V lost 5 bases and J lost 6; bases outside the gene matches: 5. The CDR3 runs 15 residues. CDR3 residues: CASSNIAGGAGELFF. CDR3 DNA: TGTGCCAGCAGCAATATAGCGGGAGGGGCCGGGGAGCTGTTTTTT.

The rearrangement uses TRBV29-1 and TRBJ1-1; D is undetermined. The CDR3 is 13 amino acids. Trimming left V 3 bases short and J 1 base short, with 9 bases between. Germline V gene data show CDR1 as SQVTM and CDR2 as ANQGSEA. CDR3 protein: CSVDSLENTEAFF. CDR3 coding DNA: TGCAGCGTTGATTCATTAGAGAACACTGAAGCTTTCTTT.

This clone was observed a few times. The chain recombines TRBV14 with TRBJ1-2, with D possibly being TRBD1 (6 bases). Trimming removed 4 bases from V and 7 bases from J, with 16 bases in between. CDR3 length: 14 amino acids. The germline CDR1 and CDR2 sequences are SGHDN and FVKESK. CDR3 region: CASSRLGQPTGYTF. DNA of the CDR3: TGTGCCAGCAGCCGACTTGGACAGCCGACTGGCTACACCTTC.

This clone has only one observation. The chain carries TRBV11-2 and TRBJ2-5; TRBD2 matches at 11 bases. This CDR3 comprises 15 residues. Germline V lookup: CDR1 SGHAT, CDR2 FQNNGV. V shed 5 bases and J 5 bases; nucleotides not matched to a gene: 7. In DNA form, the CDR3 reads TGTGCCAGCAGCCCAGAACTAGCGGGAGTCGAGACCCAGTACTTC. This gives the protein CASSPELAGVETQYF.

V usage is TRBV20-1 and J usage is TRBJ2-1; D might be TRBD1 or TRBD2, each matching 5 bases. V was trimmed by 3 bases and J by 8 bases, leaving 20 bases between them. Germline V gene sequence: CDR1 DFQATT, CDR2 SNEGSKA (reference sequence). The CDR3 contains 15 residues. The DNA for the CDR3 is TGCAGTGCTAGTGGGGGATCTGGAAAACAAGATGAGCAGTTCTTC. Translation: CSASGGSGKQDEQFF.

The table lists this clone with a count of one. V usage is TRBV7-8 and J usage is TRBJ2-1; TRBD1 matches 7 bases. Germline V lookup: CDR1 SGHVS, CDR2 FQNEAQ. CDR3 size: 13 residues. The trim removed 5 bases at V and 15 bases at J, leaving 13 bases unmatched. In nucleotides, the CDR3 is TGTGCCAGCAGCACGAGAGGGGGCGTGAGCCGGTTCTTC. It codes for CASSTRGGVSRFF. Full variable domain (rest looked up from reference TRBV7-8 and TRBJ2-1): GAGVSQSPRYKVAKRGQDVALRCDPISGHVSLFWYQQALGQGPEFLTYFQNEAQLDKSGLPSDRFFAERPEGSVSTLKIQRTQQEDSAVYLCASSTRGGVSRFFGPGTRLTVL.

Points on this clone: Compared with germline, one end of the junction differs, possibly owing to a read error. This specimen includes other DNA sequences encoding the same CDR3. The rearrangement links TRBV7-7 to TRBJ2-3, with a weak D call TRBD1 (6 bases). The CDR3 length is 15 residues. Germline loops: CDR1 SSHAT, CDR2 FNYEAQ (reference sequence). The CDR3 loop is CASSRGTTTTDTQYF. The CDR3 nucleotides read TGTGCTAGCAGCCGAGGGACAACTACCACAGATACGCAGTATTTT.

Comment on this clone: One junction end disagrees with the germline gene, perhaps due to a read error. V and J are TRBV5-5 and TRBJ2-1; D unclear. CDR3 length equals 15 residues. In germline, CDR1 is SGHKS, CDR2 YYEKEE (reference sequence). The CDR3 protein is CASSLVRSSFNEQFF. The CDR3 DNA follows: TGTGCCAGCAGCTTGGTCAGGTCGTCCTTCAATGAGCAGTTCTTC.

A few counts support this clone. The chain joins TRBV19 to TRBJ1-1; TRBD1 matches at 10 bases. The CDR3 has 14 residues. The V gene end was trimmed by 3 bases and the J gene end by 6 bases; junction bases not matched to a gene: 4. The germline V gene encodes CDR1 LNHDA and CDR2 SQIVND (reference sequence). CDR3 sequence: CASSMTGGWAEAFF. For the CDR3, the DNA is TGTGCCAGTAGTATGACAGGGGGCTGGGCTGAAGCTTTCTTT. The variable domain in full, completed from reference TRBV19 and TRBJ1-1, reads DGGITQSPKYLFRKEGQNVTLSCEQNLNHDAMYWYRQDPGQGLRLIYYSQIVNDFQKGDIAEGYSVSREKKESFPLTVTSAQKNPTAFYLCASSMTGGWAEAFFGQGTRLTVV.

This clone was detected only once. The V and J genes are TRBV30 and TRBJ1-2; D possibly corresponds to TRBD1 (5 bases). Trimming removed 1 base at V and 6 bases at J, with 9 bases between. Germline V gene lookup returns CDR1 GTSNPN and CDR2 SVGIG (reference sequence). The CDR3 loop spans 12 amino acids. As DNA, the CDR3 is TGTGCCTGGAGTGACGGGGGTAATGGCTACACCTTC. Translated, it gives CAWSDGGNGYTF.

V gene TRBV18 combines with J gene TRBJ1-1; unclear D gene. The germline V gene has CDR1 KGHSH and CDR2 LQKENI. The CDR3 has 14 amino acids. Trimming shortened V by 5 bases and J by 1 base, and 11 bases separated the two germline ends. CDR3 coding DNA: TGTGCCAGCTCAGCCACAGACTCGAACACTGAAGCTTTCTTT. Translating gives CASSATDSNTEAFF.

The chain couples TRBV5-4 to TRBJ2-4; D might be TRBD1 (5 bases). The CDR3 length is 18 residues. The germline V gene has CDR1 SGHNT and CDR2 YYREEE (reference sequence). Trimming removed 3 bases from V and 4 bases from J, with 23 bases in between. In nucleotides, the CDR3 is TGTGCCAGCAGCTCCAACCCCCAGCAGGGAATATTGAAAAACATTCAGTACTTC. Translation: CASSSNPQQGILKNIQYF. Looking up the rest from reference TRBV5-4 and TRBJ2-4 gives the full variable domain: ETGVTQSPTHLIKTRGQQVTLRCSSQSGHNTVSWYQQALGQGPQFIFQYYREEENGRGNFPPRFSGLQFPNYSSELNVNALELDDSALYLCASSSNPQQGILKNIQYFGAGTRLSVL.

The chain couples TRBV2 to TRBJ2-2; perhaps TRBD1 as D (6 bases). Trimming left V 2 bases short and J 5 bases short, with 6 bases between. The germline gives CDR1 SNHLY, CDR2 FYNNEI. The CDR3 is made up of 13 amino acids. The CDR3 is CASSEQGTGELFF. In DNA, the CDR3 is TGTGCCAGCAGTGAACAGGGGACCGGGGAGCTGTTTTTT. Full variable domain (missing parts from reference TRBV2 and TRBJ2-2): EPEVTQTPSHQVTQMGQEVILRCVPISNHLYFYWYRQILGQKVEFLVSFYNNEISEKSEIFDDQFSVERPDGSNFTLKIRSTKLEDSAMYFCASSEQGTGELFFGEGSRLTVL.

The chain's CDR3 is CSASIRGLSTDTQYF. The CDR3 nucleotides read TGCAGTGCTAGTATTCGTGGACTAAGCACAGATACGCAGTATTTT. The chain is built from TRBV20-1 and TRBJ2-3; maybe TRBD2 (6 bases). V gave up 3 bases and J gave up 0 bases, with 13 bases separating them. Germline assignment: CDR1 DFQATT and CDR2 SNEGSKA (reference sequence). The length of the CDR3 is 15 residues.

This sequence joins TRBV2 and TRBJ1-5, with TRBD1 matching 8 bases. V lost 4 bases to trimming and J lost 5 bases; unmatched junction nucleotides: 1. Looked up from germline, CDR1 is SNHLY and CDR2 is FYNNEI. This CDR3 contains 13 residues. CDR3 DNA sequence: TGTGCCAGCAGTGCAGGGGGCGATCAGCCCCAGCATTTT. Amino acid sequence: CASSAGGDQPQHF.

J is TRBJ2-7 and V is TRBV13, with unresolved D. The germline CDR1 and CDR2 sequences are PRHDT and FYEKMQ (reference sequence). The CDR3 length is 13 residues. V lost 5 bases, J lost 2 bases, and 10 bases lay in between. The CDR3 DNA is TGTGCCAGCAGCCTGATACGGGCCTACGAGCAGTACTTC. Translated, it gives CASSLIRAYEQYF.

The chain employs TRBV5-1 and TRBJ2-5; D is possibly TRBD1 (6 bases). The CDR3 has 13 amino acids. Trimming removed 4 bases at V and 1 base at J, with 8 bases between. Germline CDR1 SGHRS, CDR2 YFSETQ. CDR3 nucleotide sequence: TGCGCCAGCAGCAGGACAGTCCAAGAGACCCAGTACTTC. Amino acids: CASSRTVQETQYF. Full variable domain (rest looked up from reference TRBV5-1 and TRBJ2-5): KAGVTQTPRYLIKTRGQQVTLSCSPISGHRSVSWYQQTPGQGLQFLFEYFSETQRNKGNFPGRFSGRQFSNSRSEMNVSTLELGDSALYLCASSRTVQETQYFGPGTRLLVL.

In its sample, this clone was seen once. The chain uses TRBV6-1 and TRBJ1-3; no clear D. Germline CDR1 and CDR2: MNHNS and SASEGT. The V and J ends lost 4 bases and 0 bases respectively, with 13 bases between them. The CDR3 contains 16 residues. The CDR3 DNA reads TGTGCCAGCAGTGTGGGAGGGCGTTTCTCTGGAAACACCATATATTTT. It translates to CASSVGGRFSGNTIYF.

The chain employs TRBV30 and TRBJ2-7; no definite D call. V was trimmed by 4 bases and J by 5 bases, leaving 15 bases between them. This CDR3 contains 13 residues. Germline V gene data show CDR1 as GTSNPN and CDR2 as SVGIG (reference sequence). CDR3 loop: CAWTGDWVNEQYF. The CDR3 DNA reads TGTGCCTGGACCGGTGATTGGGTGAACGAGCAGTACTTC.

A few counts support this clone. The chain couples TRBV2 to TRBJ2-7, with D tentatively TRBD1 (6 bases). In germline, CDR1 is SNHLY, CDR2 FYNNEI. V dropped 7 bases and J dropped 6 bases, with 13 bases sitting between them. This CDR3 is built from 12 residues. Here the CDR3 reads CASNYRAGEQYF. For the CDR3, the DNA is TGTGCCAGCAATTACAGGGCGGGCGAGCAGTACTTC.

The chain uses TRBV12-3 or TRBV12-4 and TRBJ2-7; 7 nucleotides align to TRBD2. The V gene end was trimmed by 5 bases and the J gene end by 6 bases; junction bases not matched to a gene: 7. CDR3 length: 13 amino acids. CDR3 protein: CASSGGGRIEQYF. The CDR3 bases are TGTGCCAGCAGTGGGGGGGGTAGAATCGAGCAGTACTTC.

This clone was recorded once. The chain links TRBV19 to TRBJ1-1; D remains ambiguous. V was cut by 6 bases and J by 8 bases, with 16 bases left in between. The germline CDR1 and CDR2 sequences are LNHDA and SQIVND (reference sequence). CDR3 length: 13 amino acids. The CDR3 sequence is CASRPGRPAEAFF. Here the CDR3 DNA reads TGTGCCAGTAGACCAGGACGGCCCGCCGAAGCTTTCTTT. The full variable domain, completed using reference TRBV19 and TRBJ1-1, is DGGITQSPKYLFRKEGQNVTLSCEQNLNHDAMYWYRQDPGQGLRLIYYSQIVNDFQKGDIAEGYSVSREKKESFPLTVTSAQKNPTAFYLCASRPGRPAEAFFGQGTRLTVV.

Only one count was recorded for this clone. The chain recombines TRBV2 with TRBJ2-5; no reliable D call. Germline lookup yields CDR1 SNHLY and CDR2 FYNNEI. V dropped 5 bases and J dropped 1 base, with 11 bases sitting between them. CDR3 length equals 14 residues. The CDR3 loop is CASSPPPTQETQYF. CDR3 sequence (DNA): TGTGCCAGCAGTCCCCCCCCCACCCAAGAGACCCAGTACTTC.

The genes are TRBV10-2 and TRBJ1-1, with 7 bases identical to TRBD1. Germline lookup yields CDR1 WSHSY and CDR2 SAAADI. V lost 3 bases and J lost 5; bases outside the gene matches: 9. This CDR3 is 15 amino acids long. CDR3 amino acids: CASSELQGRGTEAFF. The CDR3 nucleotides read TGCGCCAGCAGTGAATTACAGGGGAGAGGTACTGAAGCTTTCTTT.

A few counts support this clone. This rearrangement joins TRBV7-9 to TRBJ2-6; D is perhaps TRBD1 or TRBD2 (5 bases each). Germline CDR1 reads SEHNR; CDR2 reads FQNEAQ (reference sequence). V lost 3 bases and J 3 bases, leaving 12 bases between the germline ends. The CDR3 totals 16 residues. CDR3 DNA sequence: TGTGCCAGCAGCTTGCCGTGGGGGTATGGGGCCAACGTCCTGACTTTC. Translation: CASSLPWGYGANVLTF.

This chain links TRBV19 with TRBJ2-7; D gene uncertain. This CDR3 comprises 14 residues. The germline V gene encodes CDR1 LNHDA and CDR2 SQIVND (reference sequence). Trimming shortened V by 7 bases and J by 9 bases, and 22 bases separated the two germline ends. DNA for the CDR3: TGTGCCAGTACCCCCACGGGTCTCCCTGTTGGGCAGTACTTC. Its protein is CASTPTGLPVGQYF.

The CDR3 sequence is CASSFLAGVTGTDTQYF. The DNA for the CDR3 is TGTGCCAGCAGCTTTCTAGCGGGGGTGACTGGCACAGATACGCAGTATTTT. The chain recombines TRBV7-6 with TRBJ2-3; the match to TRBD2 covers 10 bases. With V trimmed by 3 bases and J by 1 base, 7 bases remained unmatched. The CDR3 runs to 17 residues. The germline CDR1 and CDR2 sequences are SGHVS and FNYEAQ.

V and J are TRBV7-2 and TRBJ1-1; unclear D gene. The CDR3 consists of 11 residues. Germline CDR1 and CDR2: SGHTA and FQGNSA. Trimming shortened V by 4 bases and J by 2 bases, and 2 bases separated the two germline ends. In DNA form, the CDR3 reads TGTGCCAGCAGCTCTAACACTGAAGCTTTCTTT. Translating it yields CASSSNTEAFF. Full variable domain (remainder filled in from reference TRBV7-2 and TRBJ1-1): GAGVSQSPSNKVTEKGKDVELRCDPISGHTALYWYRQSLGQGLEFLIYFQGNSAPDKSGLPSDRFSAERTGGSVSTLTIQRTQQEDSAVYLCASSSNTEAFFGQGTRLTVV.

This clone was counted between two and nine times. This chain joins TRBV5-1 and TRBJ1-6, with TRBD1 as a possible D gene (6 bases). The CDR3 has 19 residues. Trimming took 0 bases from V and 0 from J, leaving 16 bases between them. Germline V gene lookup returns CDR1 SGHRS and CDR2 YFSETQ. The CDR3 is CASSLVAGAKSSYNSPLHF. The DNA of the CDR3 is TGCGCCAGCAGCTTGGTTGCAGGGGCCAAGAGCTCCTATAATTCACCCCTCCACTTT. Supplemented by reference TRBV5-1 and TRBJ1-6, the full variable domain reads KAGVTQTPRYLIKTRGQQVTLSCSPISGHRSVSWYQQTPGQGLQFLFEYFSETQRNKGNFPGRFSGRQFSNSRSEMNVSTLELGDSALYLCASSLVAGAKSSYNSPLHFGNGTRLTVT.

This clone has only one observation. The rearrangement links TRBV12-3 or TRBV12-4 to TRBJ2-5; unclear D gene. V lost 6 bases and J lost 5, with 10 bases in between. This CDR3 is 12 amino acids long. CDR3 sequence (DNA): TGTGCCAGCAGGTTAACAGTTGAGACCCAGTACTTC. Residues: CASRLTVETQYF.